A selection of T cell receptor beta chains follows, all from one sample in a study of CD8 T cells in Susac syndrome. TCRdb reprocessed the immunoSEQ multiplex PCR reads with MiXCR, giving one entry per CDR3 protein. The sample includes more than 200,000 distinct CDR3 sequences, around 93% seen only once; the top ten take 0.15%. Sequences were obtained from CD4+ T cells from PBMCs. These receptors originate from a human donor with Susac syndrome. The CDR3 runs from the conserved cysteine through the conserved F or W. Each record gives: CDR3 length, D gene, J gene, clone size, V gene, CDR3 DNA, CDR3 protein. A D gene is named only where the DNA matches it firmly. The listing skips clone size in some rows; elsewhere it reads once, few, many or a size class.

>14|.|TRBJ2-5|.|TRBV18
TGTGCCAGCTCTCCAAGACCGACCCAAGAGACCCAGTACTTC
CASSPRPTQETQYF
>13|.|TRBJ1-1|.|TRBV12-3/TRBV12-4
TGTGCCAGCAGGAGACAGTTGAACACTGAAGCTTTCTTT
CASRRQLNTEAFF
>15|TRBD1|TRBJ1-6|.|TRBV9
TGTGCCAGCAGCGTAGGAGGGACAGGCACTTCACCCCTCCACTTT
CASSVGGTGTSPLHF
>12|.|TRBJ1-5|.|TRBV6-2/TRBV6-3
TGTGCCAGCAGAAGGGCCGGTCAGCCCCAGCATTTT
CASRRAGQPQHF
>13|.|TRBJ2-7|.|TRBV5-4
TGTGCCAGCTCAAAAGACCTGGGTGGGGAGCAGTACTTC
CASSKDLGGEQYF
>16|.|TRBJ1-5|.|TRBV20-1
TGCAGTGCTAGAGGGGGTTATGGCGACACCAGGCAGCCCCAGCATTTT
CSARGGYGDTRQPQHF
>14|.|TRBJ1-1|.|TRBV6-6
TGTGCCAGCAGTTGGTCGGGAGAAAACACTGAAGCTTTCTTT
CASSWSGENTEAFF
>14|.|TRBJ2-2|few|TRBV9
TGTGCCAGCAGCGTAGGGTTGGACACCGGGGAGCTGTTTTTT
CASSVGLDTGELFF
>14|TRBD1|TRBJ2-7|.|TRBV20-1
TGCAGTGCTAGTAGAGGGACAGGGAGCAACGAGCAGTACTTC
CSASRGTGSNEQYF
>18|TRBD1|TRBJ2-5|once|TRBV5-4
TGTGCCACCACCAAGGTTCCCACAACAGGGGGCATCCAAGAGACCCAGTACTTC
CATTKVPTTGGIQETQYF
>15|.|TRBJ2-2|.|TRBV7-2
TGTGCCAGCTCTCCCGGGGGCGGGGGCACCGGGGAGCTGTTTTTT
CASSPGGGGTGELFF
>14|.|TRBJ1-2|.|TRBV12-3/TRBV12-4
TGTGCCAGCGCAGGCGACAGTGGATTCTATGGCTACACCTTC
CASAGDSGFYGYTF
>10|.|TRBJ1-2|few|TRBV30
TGTGCCTGGGGGCCGGGTGGCTACACCTTC
CAWGPGGYTF
>18|.|TRBJ1-6|.|TRBV30
TGTGCCTGGAGTGTCCCCTTGCCGGGCGGCTCCTATAATTCACCCCTCCACTTT
CAWSVPLPGGSYNSPLHF
>15|.|TRBJ1-6|.|TRBV5-1
TGCGCCAGCAGCTTGGTGGGGGTCAAGAATTCACCCCTCCACTTT
CASSLVGVKNSPLHF
>13|.|TRBJ1-1|.|TRBV9
TGTGCCAGCAGCGAACAGGGATGGACTGAAGCTTTCTTT
CASSEQGWTEAFF
>15|.|TRBJ2-5|.|TRBV15
TGTGCCACCAGCAGAGATATGGAACAGCAAGAGACCCAGTACTTC
CATSRDMEQQETQYF
>17|TRBD2|TRBJ2-3|.|TRBV7-2
TGTGCCAGCAGCCCCCGGAGGGCGGGGGGGAGCACAGATACGCAGTATTTT
CASSPRRAGGSTDTQYF